The table lists the clone carrying this TCR beta chain with a few counts. The antigen is not known. The sample originates from a study of T cells after yellow fever vaccination. Background on the study: Libraries from low-cell-number fractions were prepared with the SMART-Seq v4 Ultra Low Input RNA kit. Points from the study as a whole: CD4 and CD8 compartments shared a small share of clonotypes.

Trimming shortened V by 4 bases and J by 13 bases, and 17 bases separated the two germline ends. Germline V gene data show CDR1 as MGHRA and CDR2 as YSYEKL. This CDR3 has 13 amino acids. TCRdb called the 5' RACE reads again in MiXCR, with one record for every CDR3 protein. The sample consists of under 350,000 distinct CDR3 sequences, about 4% of them appearing once. The source material was PBMCs, sampled 5 days after the yellow fever booster vaccination. V gene TRBV4-1 combines with J gene TRBJ1-5, with D perhaps matching TRBD1 (5 bases). The sequence was obtained from a man younger than 35 who received the YFV17D yellow fever vaccine. The CDR3 nucleotides are TGCGCCAGCAGCCGAGAAACCGGGACCCGACAGCATTTT. The encoded protein is CASSRETGTRQHF.